This TCR beta chain is from a study of T cell responses to AZD1222 COVID-19 vaccine. Findings and caveats of the study: Within unmutated variant regions lay the reported targets of nearly half of spike-specific TCRs. Regions 160-218 and 743-854 held dominance among vaccine-associated CD4 TCRs, which spanned spike.

To note about this clone: The antigen remains unidentified.

TCRdb keeps only in-frame clones here, not all; method: immunoSEQ multiplex PCR. The sample holds just over 90,000 clones, 80% to 90% seen once. The CDR3 is 14 amino acids. J gave up 8 bases and V 1 base, and 5 bases lay outside the gene matches. Germline CDR1 reads LGHNA; CDR2 reads YSLEER. This TCR was sampled from an adult who received the AZD1222 COVID-19 vaccine. The sample here was peripheral blood, taken 28 days after the second AZD1222 dose. The chain has TRBV4-3 and TRBJ1-2; 9 nucleotides match TRBD1. The CDR3 loop is CASSQVGTGTGYTF. In DNA, the CDR3 is TGCGCCAGCAGCCAAGTGGGGACAGGGACCGGCTACACCTTC.